One sample yielded the 16 T cell receptor beta chains listed below, sequenced in a study of cytomegalovirus exposure and HLA in healthy donors. The primer mix had 60 Vbeta and 13 Jbeta primers. Profiling relied on immunoSEQ multiplex PCR, and the TCRdb table lists in-frame clones only, not all of them. This table holds some 82,000 clones. The source material was PBMCs. These receptors came from a woman between 25 and 40 years old in good health and CMV-seronegative.

The rearrangement uses TRBV5-5 and TRBJ2-1, with TRBD2 matching 7 bases. V lost 0 bases to trimming and J lost 8 bases; unmatched junction nucleotides: 8. The CDR3 extends over 15 amino acids. Germline V CDR1 and CDR2: SGHKS, YYEKEE (reference sequence). The CDR3 coding sequence is TGTGCCAGCAGCTTGGACCGTACTAGCGCCGATGAGCAGTTCTTC. Residues: CASSLDRTSADEQFF.

The rearrangement links TRBV7-9 to TRBJ2-2; D possibly corresponds to TRBD1 (6 bases). The CDR3 is 15 residues long. Trimming stripped 0 bases from V and 1 base from J, with 6 bases between. Per germline, CDR1 SEHNR and CDR2 FQNEAQ (reference sequence). The CDR3 loop is CASSLAQGNTGELFF. As DNA, the CDR3 is TGTGCCAGCAGCTTAGCACAGGGGAACACCGGGGAGCTGTTTTTT.

V gene TRBV7-9 combines with J gene TRBJ2-7; 7 bases fit TRBD2. Per germline, CDR1 SEHNR and CDR2 FQNEAQ (reference sequence). The CDR3 is 11 amino acids. V was pared by 4 bases and J by 7 bases, with 1 base of the junction left unmatched. This chain's CDR3 is CASSYGGEQYF. CDR3 DNA: TGTGCCAGCAGCTACGGGGGGGAGCAGTACTTC.

This chain joins TRBV9 and TRBJ2-7; 16 bases are a match to TRBD2. Losses at the gene ends were 7 bases for V and 3 bases for J; bases not matched to a gene: 19. The CDR3 runs to 20 residues. Germline CDR1 SGDLS, CDR2 YYNGEE. In nucleotides, the CDR3 is TGTGCCAGCCGGATAAAACTGGGACTAGCGGGAGGGACCTTCATCTACGAGCAGTACTTC. This translates into CASRIKLGLAGGTFIYEQYF.

The chain has TRBV9 and TRBJ2-3; 7 nucleotides line up with TRBD2. The CDR3 is 16 residues long. V gave up 4 bases and J gave up 0 bases; unmatched junction bases: 8. CDR1 is SGDLS, CDR2 YYNGEE, per germline. DNA of the CDR3: TGTGCCAGCAGCCCCTCGGCTAGCGGAAGCACAGATACGCAGTATTTT. It is translated as CASSPSASGSTDTQYF.

The V gene is TRBV18, the J gene TRBJ1-6; maybe TRBD1 (6 bases). Germline V CDR1 and CDR2: KGHSH, LQKENI. V lost 3 bases to trimming and J lost 6 bases, with 9 bases between them. CDR3 size: 14 residues. Written as DNA, the CDR3 is TGTGCCAGCTCACCCGGGACACTTAATTCACCCCTCCACTTT. Its protein product is CASSPGTLNSPLHF.

V is TRBV30 and J is TRBJ2-5, with D possibly matching TRBD1 (6 bases). TRBJ2-7 matches the DNA end more closely, so the J call is doubtful. In germline, CDR1 is GTSNPN, CDR2 SVGIG (reference sequence). This CDR3 is 13 amino acids long. The CDR3 DNA reads TGTGCCTGGAGCGAGGGGGTTACCTACGAGCAGTACTTC. The encoded protein is CAWSEGVTYEQYF.

The chain joins TRBV6-1 to TRBJ1-5, with D maybe TRBD1 (6 bases). V lost 2 bases and J 7 bases, leaving 15 bases between the germline ends. This CDR3 is built from 15 residues. Germline V gene data show CDR1 as MNHNS and CDR2 as SASEGT. The CDR3 spells CASSERGKWGQPQHF. The CDR3 bases are TGTGCCAGCAGTGAAAGGGGGAAGTGGGGACAGCCCCAGCATTTT.

V and J are TRBV6-1 and TRBJ2-7; tentatively, D is TRBD2 (5 bases). Trimming removed 7 bases at V and 0 bases at J, with 16 bases between. The germline V gene has CDR1 MNHNS and CDR2 SASEGT. The CDR3 loop spans 15 amino acids. The DNA of the CDR3 is TGTGCCAGCATCCTTGAAATGGGGAGCTCCTACGAGCAGTACTTC. Amino acids: CASILEMGSSYEQYF.

V gene TRBV19 combines with J gene TRBJ1-1; D might be TRBD1 (5 bases). Germline V lookup: CDR1 LNHDA, CDR2 SQIVND (reference sequence). V lost 3 bases and J 4 bases, leaving 9 bases between the germline ends. The CDR3 covers 13 residues. Written as DNA, the CDR3 is TGTGCCAGTAGTATGTGGGGGGGCACTGAAGCTTTCTTT. It specifies CASSMWGGTEAFF.

This chain links TRBV5-1 with TRBJ2-7; TRBD2 matches 11 bases. The germline gives CDR1 SGHRS, CDR2 YFSETQ. The CDR3 totals 15 residues. V gave up 0 bases and J gave up 7 bases; unmatched junction bases: 6. The CDR3 loop is CASSLGSTSGAEQYF. The CDR3, as DNA: TGCGCCAGCAGCTTGGGCTCGACTAGCGGGGCTGAGCAGTACTTC. Based on the CDR3 plus reference TRBV5-1 and TRBJ2-7, the full variable domain is KAGVTQTPRYLIKTRGQQVTLSCSPISGHRSVSWYQQTPGQGLQFLFEYFSETQRNKGNFPGRFSGRQFSNSRSEMNVSTLELGDSALYLCASSLGSTSGAEQYFGPGTRLTVT.

This rearrangement joins TRBV5-6 to TRBJ2-7; D perhaps matches TRBD1 (6 bases). The germline V gene encodes CDR1 SGHDT and CDR2 YYEEEE. This CDR3 spans 14 amino acids. V lost 4 bases to trimming and J lost 2 bases, with 13 bases between them. CDR3 sequence (DNA): TGTGCCAGCAGCCCTGGGGGCAACGCCTACGAGCAGTACTTC. As protein: CASSPGGNAYEQYF.

The V gene is TRBV29-1, the J gene TRBJ1-2, with TRBD1 as a possible D gene (6 bases). The CDR3 has 12 amino acids. V lost 2 bases and J 6 bases, leaving 10 bases between the germline ends. CDR1 SQVTM and CDR2 ANQGSEA come from the germline V gene. The CDR3 protein is CSVERTADGYTF. The CDR3 DNA reads as TGCAGCGTTGAACGGACAGCGGATGGCTACACCTTC.

The V gene is TRBV30, the J gene TRBJ2-3; D may be TRBD2 (6 bases). The length of the CDR3 is 13 residues. Germline CDR1 GTSNPN, CDR2 SVGIG (reference sequence). V shed 0 bases and J shed 3 bases, with 7 bases lying between them. CDR3 residues: CAWSVGGTDTQYF. CDR3 bases: TGTGCCTGGAGTGTGGGAGGAACAGATACGCAGTATTTT.

The V call is TRBV5-1, the J call TRBJ2-2, with 9 bases that match TRBD1. Germline CDR1 reads SGHRS; CDR2 reads YFSETQ. V lost 2 bases to trimming and J lost 2 bases; unmatched junction nucleotides: 7. CDR3 size: 17 residues. CDR3 sequence: CASSFNGQGPNTGELFF. CDR3 nucleotide sequence: TGCGCCAGCAGCTTCAACGGACAGGGGCCTAACACCGGGGAGCTGTTTTTT.

The chain recombines TRBV2 with TRBJ2-7; 7 nucleotides agree with TRBD1. From germline, CDR1 is SNHLY and CDR2 FYNNEI. The CDR3 runs 15 residues. V shed 4 bases, J shed 5 bases, and the junction held 11 bases outside the gene matches. The CDR3 protein is CASSANRGYTHEQYF. Written as DNA, the CDR3 is TGTGCCAGCAGTGCGAACAGGGGATATACCCACGAGCAGTACTTC.